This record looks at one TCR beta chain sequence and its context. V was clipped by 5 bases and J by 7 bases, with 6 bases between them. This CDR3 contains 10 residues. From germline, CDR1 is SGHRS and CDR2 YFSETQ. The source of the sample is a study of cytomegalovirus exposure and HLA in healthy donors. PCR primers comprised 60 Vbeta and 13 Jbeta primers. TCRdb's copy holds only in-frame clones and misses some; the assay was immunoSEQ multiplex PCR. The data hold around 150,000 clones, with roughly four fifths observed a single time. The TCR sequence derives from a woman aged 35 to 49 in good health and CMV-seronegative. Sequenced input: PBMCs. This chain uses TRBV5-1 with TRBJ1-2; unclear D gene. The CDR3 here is CASSAGGYTF. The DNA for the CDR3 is TGCGCCAGCAGTGCAGGTGGCTACACCTTC.